One sample yielded the 9 T cell receptor beta chains listed below, sequenced in a study of cytomegalovirus exposure and HLA in healthy donors. The PCR employed 60 Vbeta primers together with 13 Jbeta primers. Sequenced by immunoSEQ multiplex PCR; TCRdb stores in-frame clones only, minus some. The data show some 70,000 clones, approximately 70% seen once. Material for sequencing was PBMCs. The receptors were sampled from a male donor in good health and CMV-seropositive.

This clone was observed a few times. The J gene is TRBJ2-7, the V gene TRBV6-4; 8 bases line up with TRBD2. The CDR3 is 19 amino acids. V was pared by 2 bases and J by 5 bases, with 20 bases of the junction left unmatched. The germline gives CDR1 MRHNA, CDR2 SNTAGT. CDR3 amino acids: CASSDRGDPTSSSGDEQYF. Written as DNA, the CDR3 is TGTGCCAGCAGTGACAGGGGCGACCCTACGAGCAGTAGCGGGGACGAGCAGTACTTC.

The chain uses TRBV4-1 and TRBJ2-2; possible D gene TRBD2, 5 bases. Trimming cost V 1 base and J 5 bases, with 14 bases left between them. The V gene's germline CDR1 is MGHRA and CDR2 YSYEKL. The CDR3 spans 16 residues. CDR3 nucleotide sequence: TGCGCCAGCAGCCAAGCGCGCCGCGGGTGGACCGGGGAGCTGTTTTTT. It codes for CASSQARRGWTGELFF.

This chain joins TRBV6-5 and TRBJ1-6; a possible D gene is TRBD1 (6 bases). In germline, CDR1 is MNHEY, CDR2 SVGAGI. This CDR3 is 15 amino acids long. The germline V and J ends were trimmed by 5 bases and 8 bases, with 16 bases remaining between them. CDR3 region: CASSKTQGMDSPLHF. In DNA form, the CDR3 reads TGTGCCAGCAGTAAAACGCAGGGGATGGATTCACCCCTCCACTTT.

The rearrangement joins TRBV18 to TRBJ1-1, with D uncertain. Trimming pared 8 bases from V and 0 bases from J, leaving 10 bases between. CDR3 length: 13 amino acids. From germline, CDR1 is KGHSH and CDR2 LQKENI. Written as DNA, the CDR3 is TGTGCCAGCACTTTCGGGATGAACACTGAAGCTTTCTTT. Translated, it gives CASTFGMNTEAFF.

V and J are TRBV6-5 and TRBJ1-5; a possible D gene is TRBD1 (5 bases). The length of the CDR3 is 13 residues. V was pared by 3 bases and J by 6 bases, with 9 bases between. Per the germline V gene, CDR1 is MNHEY and CDR2 is SVGAGI. CDR3 in DNA: TGTGCCAGCAGTTATAGGGGTGGTCAGCCCCAGCATTTT. Its translation is CASSYRGGQPQHF.

The chain's CDR3 is CASSLVGTPSYEQYF. The CDR3 DNA sequence: TGTGCCAGCAGCTTGGTTGGGACTCCCAGCTACGAGCAGTACTTC. This chain links TRBV5-6 with TRBJ2-7; a weak D match, TRBD2 (6 bases). The length of the CDR3 is 15 residues. Germline assignment: CDR1 SGHDT and CDR2 YYEEEE. Trimming stripped 0 bases from V and 3 bases from J, with 13 bases between.

Comment on this clone: The junction shows a germline mismatch at one end, possibly a read error. The chain links TRBV4-1 to TRBJ1-1; D ambiguous. The CDR3 is 14 amino acids. CDR1 is MGHRA and CDR2 is YSYEKL in the germline V gene. CDR3 in DNA: TGCGCCAGCAGCCTCTTAGTCCTGAACCCTGAAGCTTTCTTT. Protein: CASSLLVLNPEAFF.

The V call is TRBV19, the J call TRBJ1-5; a possible D gene is TRBD1 (5 bases). In germline, CDR1 is LNHDA, CDR2 SQIVND (reference sequence). This CDR3 region has 13 residues. Trimming took off 3 bases at V and 6 bases at J, with 9 bases between the two ends. This CDR3 is CASSMGHGQPQHF. In nucleotides, the CDR3 is TGTGCCAGTAGTATGGGGCACGGTCAGCCCCAGCATTTT. Full variable domain (remainder filled in from reference TRBV19 and TRBJ1-5): DGGITQSPKYLFRKEGQNVTLSCEQNLNHDAMYWYRQDPGQGLRLIYYSQIVNDFQKGDIAEGYSVSREKKESFPLTVTSAQKNPTAFYLCASSMGHGQPQHFGDGTRLSIL.

This chain uses TRBV19 with TRBJ1-1, with 7 bases that match TRBD1. This CDR3 has 16 amino acids. J lost 1 base, V lost 5 bases, and 10 bases had no gene match. Germline V gene lookup returns CDR1 LNHDA and CDR2 SQIVND (reference sequence). CDR3 in amino acids: CASSERQGGTNTEAFF. In nucleotides, the CDR3 is TGTGCCAGTAGTGAAAGACAGGGCGGAACGAACACTGAAGCTTTCTTT. Looking up the rest from reference TRBV19 and TRBJ1-1 gives the full variable domain: DGGITQSPKYLFRKEGQNVTLSCEQNLNHDAMYWYRQDPGQGLRLIYYSQIVNDFQKGDIAEGYSVSREKKESFPLTVTSAQKNPTAFYLCASSERQGGTNTEAFFGQGTRLTVV.